This T cell receptor beta chain is drawn from a study of cytomegalovirus exposure and HLA in healthy donors. Overall study findings and caveats: Cytomegalovirus association was assigned to about 150 TCR beta chains. Three chains tied to CMV proved CMV antigen-specific in vitro. TCR beta sequences reportedly predicted most subjects' HLA-A and HLA-B alleles accurately. Most of the TCR beta V segments (in an earlier analysis) were productive either about 90% or about 30% of the time.

Trimming took 4 bases from V and 2 from J, leaving 17 bases between them. Germline V CDR1 and CDR2: LGHNA, YNFKEQ. This CDR3 is built from 16 residues. With regard to this clone: Its antigen is as yet unknown.

The PCR was carried out with 60 Vbeta primers and 13 Jbeta primers. The repertoire was sequenced with immunoSEQ multiplex PCR; TCRdb's copy has only in-frame clones and lacks some. This sample has 100,000 to 150,000 clones, with about 79% found just once. The chain is built from TRBV4-2 and TRBJ1-2; D might be TRBD1 (6 bases). Input material: PBMCs. The sequence was collected from a man in his fifties or sixties in good health and CMV-seronegative. The DNA for the CDR3 is TGTGCCAGCAGCCGGACGGGAGGGGGGAACAACTATGGCTACACCTTC. This codes for CASSRTGGGNNYGYTF.